This T cell receptor beta chain was identified in a study of blood T cell repertoires in COVID-19. In the study overall: Nucleic acid was either cDNA or gDNA, and it came from T cells, B-cell-depleted T cells, or PBMCs.

Produced via immunoSEQ multiplex PCR; TCRdb's table is partial and in-frame only. The table records some 110,000 clones, over 60% of them present only once. The CDR3 extends over 16 amino acids. Germline V gene lookup returns CDR1 SGHRS and CDR2 YFSETQ. Losses at the gene ends were 4 bases for V and 7 bases for J; bases not matched to a gene: 11. This clone was counted once. The specimen was peripheral blood. This TCR was sampled from a man aged 70-80 years with acute or convalescent COVID-19. The chain carries TRBV5-1 and TRBJ1-2, with TRBD1 matching 12 bases. The CDR3 sequence is CASSLNSGTGGSGYTF. The CDR3 nucleotides are TGCGCCAGCAGCCTGAATTCCGGGACAGGGGGCTCTGGCTACACCTTC.